This TCR beta chain was recovered during a study of cytomegalovirus exposure and HLA in healthy donors. Researchers ran the PCR with 60 Vbeta and 13 Jbeta primers. The method was immunoSEQ multiplex PCR; TCRdb's version includes in-frame clones alone and lacks a portion of them. Here the sample spans about 160,000 clones, approximately 80% being singletons. Per germline, CDR1 SGHTA and CDR2 FQGNSA. After removal of 6 bases from V and 6 bases from J, the junction contained 7 bases not matched to a gene. The CDR3 loop spans 16 amino acids. A word on this clone: The antigen remains unidentified.

Study-wide findings and caveats: CMV serostatus was the only recorded immune exposure for donors. Common viral pathogens seemed to be connected with several of the most significant clusters, according to a later analysis.

The sample was PBMCs. The J gene is TRBJ2-4, the V gene TRBV7-2; 14 bases are shared with TRBD2. This TCR came from a male donor in good health and CMV-seropositive. The CDR3 loop is CASRQGTSGSRNIQYF. For the CDR3, the DNA is TGTGCCAGCAGACAAGGGACTAGCGGGAGTAGAAACATTCAGTACTTC.